Shown below are 3 T cell receptor beta chains from a single sample sequenced in a study of T cell changes during pregnancy in multiple sclerosis (dated by TCRdb to the late 2010s). Preparation of the library involved the immunoSEQ multiplex PCR assay. Here the immuneACCESS table is served through TCRdb, limited to in-frame sequences with V and J called. Missing clones are a known gap in these copies; in checked studies unresolved V genes cover under half, and the rest lacks a known reason. For this sample the table gives tens of thousands of clones, of which 70% to 90% were detected only once. Jointly, the top ten make up 0.75% to 1% of the sample. Here the sequenced sample was CD4+ T cells from peripheral blood mononuclear cells, taken after pregnancy. The receptors were gathered from a female donor with multiple sclerosis, enrolled in a pregnancy study.

This clone was observed once. V is TRBV5-6 and J is TRBJ2-5; D is perhaps TRBD2 (6 bases). The germline V gene has CDR1 SGHDT and CDR2 YYEEEE. V gave up 0 bases and J gave up 4 bases, with 13 bases separating them. This CDR3 is built from 15 residues. The DNA for the CDR3 is TGTGCCAGCAGCTTGGCGGGGGATTTAACAGAGACCCAGTACTTC. Translating gives CASSLAGDLTETQYF.

In this sample, this clone turned up once. The chain joins TRBV7-3 to TRBJ2-1; no clear D. CDR1 is SGHTA and CDR2 is FQGTGA in the germline V gene. Trimming pared 4 bases from V and 4 bases from J, leaving 8 bases between. The CDR3 is made up of 13 amino acids. CDR3 loop: CASSSTLYNEQFF. Here the CDR3 DNA reads TGTGCCAGCAGCTCGACACTTTACAATGAGCAGTTCTTC.

The rearrangement joins TRBV2 to TRBJ1-2; D not resolved. V lost 8 bases, J lost 0 bases, and 7 bases lay in between. The CDR3 has 12 amino acids. CDR1 and CDR2 from the germline V gene are SNHLY and FYNNEI. The CDR3 bases are TGTGCCAGCTCAACAACTAACTATGGCTACACCTTC. Translated: CASSTTNYGYTF. Drawing the rest from reference TRBV2 and TRBJ1-2, the complete variable domain is EPEVTQTPSHQVTQMGQEVILRCVPISNHLYFYWYRQILGQKVEFLVSFYNNEISEKSEIFDDQFSVERPDGSNFTLKIRSTKLEDSAMYFCASSTTNYGYTFGSGTRLTVV.